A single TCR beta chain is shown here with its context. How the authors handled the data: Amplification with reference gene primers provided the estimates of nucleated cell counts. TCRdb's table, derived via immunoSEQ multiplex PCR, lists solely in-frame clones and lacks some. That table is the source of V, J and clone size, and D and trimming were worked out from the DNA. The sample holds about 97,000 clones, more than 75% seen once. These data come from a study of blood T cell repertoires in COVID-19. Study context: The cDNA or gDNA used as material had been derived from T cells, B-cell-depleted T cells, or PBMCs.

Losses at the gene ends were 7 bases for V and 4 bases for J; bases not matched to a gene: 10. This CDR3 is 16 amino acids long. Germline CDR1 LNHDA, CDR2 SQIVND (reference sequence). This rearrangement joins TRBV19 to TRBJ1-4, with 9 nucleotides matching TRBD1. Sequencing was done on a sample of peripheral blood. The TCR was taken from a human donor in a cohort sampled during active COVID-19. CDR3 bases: TGTGCCAGTAACACCCCAAGGACAGGGGTTAATGAAAAACTGTTTTTT. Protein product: CASNTPRTGVNEKLFF.